Shown below are 30 T cell receptor beta chains from a single sample sequenced in a study of shared clonotypes between healthy human individuals. Sequencing used immunoSEQ multiplex PCR; TCRdb keeps in-frame clones, though not all of them. The data hold about 1.9 million clones, with 93% observed a single time. Selected positively for CCR7 and CD45RO-negative, naive CD8 cells excluded terminally differentiated effector memory CD45RA+ cells. The material sequenced was naive CD8+ T cells from PBMCs. These receptors all come from a man aged 18 to 35 in good health. Some clones in this sample may be carry-over from other donors' samples.

This CDR3 is CASSQLQGNTEAFF. DNA for the CDR3: TGTGCCAGCAGTCAATTACAGGGGAACACTGAAGCTTTCTTT. The rearrangement joins TRBV6-5 to TRBJ1-1; TRBD1 is a possible D gene (6 bases). V lost 5 bases and J lost 1, with 11 bases in between. Germline V CDR1 and CDR2: MNHEY, SVGAGI. CDR3 length: 14 residues.

The V gene is TRBV9, the J gene TRBJ1-2; D is unclear. Per the germline V gene, CDR1 is SGDLS and CDR2 is YYNGEE. V shed 4 bases and J shed 7 bases, with 17 bases lying between them. The CDR3 has 14 residues. The CDR3 nucleotides read TGTGCCAGCAGCTCCCGGACCACAGAAGGTGGCTACACCTTC. Its protein is CASSSRTTEGGYTF. Full variable domain (remainder filled in from reference TRBV9 and TRBJ1-2): DSGVTQTPKHLITATGQRVTLRCSPRSGDLSVYWYQQSLDQGLQFLIQYYNGEERAKGNILERFSAQQFPDLHSELNLSSLELGDSALYFCASSSRTTEGGYTFGSGTRLTVV.

V usage is TRBV7-8 and J usage is TRBJ2-7; D ambiguous. Germline CDR1 and CDR2: SGHVS and FQNEAQ. The CDR3 consists of 14 residues. V gave up 7 bases and J gave up 3 bases, with 16 bases separating them. The CDR3 sequence is CASTSNDPLYEQYF. The CDR3 region has the DNA TGTGCCAGCACCTCGAACGATCCGCTCTACGAGCAGTACTTC.

The chain joins TRBV6-6 to TRBJ2-1; TRBD1 matches at 8 bases. V was clipped by 10 bases and J by 8 bases; unmatched bases: 4. This CDR3 is 11 amino acids long. CDR1 and CDR2 (germline): MNHNY, SVGAGI (reference sequence). This chain's CDR3 is CATQTGDEQFF. CDR3 DNA sequence: TGTGCCACCCAGACAGGGGATGAGCAGTTCTTC.

About this clone itself: The sample has other DNA sequences that encode this CDR3 too. The chain joins TRBV19 to TRBJ2-1; 8 bases match TRBD2. The V gene end was trimmed by 3 bases and the J gene end by 5 bases; junction bases not matched to a gene: 6. This CDR3 has 15 amino acids. Germline V gene data show CDR1 as LNHDA and CDR2 as SQIVND (reference sequence). CDR3 region: CASSILAGSHNEQFF. The CDR3 region has the DNA TGTGCCAGTAGTATCTTAGCGGGGAGCCACAATGAGCAGTTCTTC.

The chain uses TRBV28 and TRBJ2-2, with TRBD2 as a possible D gene (5 bases). Trimming stripped 6 bases from V and 3 bases from J, with 14 bases between. This CDR3 contains 15 residues. Per germline, CDR1 MDHEN and CDR2 SYDVKM. The CDR3 is CASRGPLRDTGELFF. In DNA form, the CDR3 reads TGTGCCAGCAGGGGTCCATTGCGGGACACCGGGGAGCTGTTTTTT.

The chain recombines TRBV19 with TRBJ1-3, with unresolved D. The V end lost 5 bases, the J end lost 0 bases, and 8 bases lay between the germline ends. This CDR3 has 14 residues. Germline V gene lookup returns CDR1 LNHDA and CDR2 SQIVND (reference sequence). CDR3 bases: TGTGCCAGTAGTCCGACAAGCTCTGGAAACACCATATATTTT. It encodes CASSPTSSGNTIYF.

This clone has a single count. The chain carries TRBV4-3 and TRBJ1-1; tentative D call: TRBD1 (5 bases). V was shortened by 3 bases and J by 5 bases, with 13 bases between the two germline ends. In germline, CDR1 is LGHNA, CDR2 YSLEER. The CDR3 loop spans 14 amino acids. In DNA form, the CDR3 reads TGCGCCAGCAGCCAGGGCACCCGGGGGACTGAAGCTTTCTTT. Translating it yields CASSQGTRGTEAFF.

The chain carries TRBV27 and TRBJ2-7, with a possible D match to TRBD2 (6 bases). The CDR3 has 14 amino acids. V shed 5 bases and J shed 2 bases, with 13 bases lying between them. The germline V gene has CDR1 MNHEY and CDR2 SMNVEV (reference sequence). CDR3 region: CASSPQTSPYEQYF. CDR3 in DNA: TGTGCCAGCAGTCCACAGACTAGTCCCTACGAGCAGTACTTC.

The V gene is TRBV28, the J gene TRBJ2-1, with TRBD2 matching over 7 bases. The germline V gene has CDR1 MDHEN and CDR2 SYDVKM. V shed 7 bases, J shed 9 bases, and the junction held 12 bases outside the gene matches. This CDR3 spans 14 amino acids. DNA for the CDR3: TGTGCCAGCACAGCGCTAGCGGATTGGGGTGAGCAGTTCTTC. Its protein product is CASTALADWGEQFF.

The V gene is TRBV28, the J gene TRBJ2-7; D is perhaps TRBD1 (5 bases). Trimming pared 6 bases from V and 6 bases from J, leaving 15 bases between. Germline-derived CDR1 and CDR2 are MDHEN and SYDVKM. The CDR3 spans 13 residues. CDR3 DNA: TGTGCCAGCAGGGGCGTAGCCCAGGGCGAGCAGTACTTC. Protein sequence: CASRGVAQGEQYF.

The rearrangement joins TRBV7-7 to TRBJ2-2; D possibly corresponds to TRBD2 (5 bases). Germline V gene lookup returns CDR1 SSHAT and CDR2 FNYEAQ (reference sequence). V lost 2 bases to trimming and J lost 7 bases, with 14 bases between them. This CDR3 has 15 amino acids. The CDR3 spells CASSLLSSAGGELFF. The CDR3 DNA follows: TGTGCCAGCAGCTTACTGTCCAGCGCGGGCGGGGAGCTGTTTTTT.

The V call is TRBV9, the J call TRBJ2-7; 11 nucleotides align to TRBD1. The CDR3 spans 15 residues. V lost 5 bases, J lost 3 bases, and 7 bases stayed unmatched. Germline CDR1 is SGDLS and CDR2 is YYNGEE. DNA for the CDR3: TGTGCCAGCAGTCCTCGGGACAGGGGGGACTACGAGCAGTACTTC. This gives the protein CASSPRDRGDYEQYF.

The genes are TRBV4-1 and TRBJ2-1; TRBD2 is a possible D gene (6 bases). The germline CDR1 and CDR2 sequences are MGHRA and YSYEKL. The CDR3 covers 15 residues. V gave up 4 bases and J gave up 0 bases, with 10 bases separating them. In DNA form, the CDR3 reads TGCGCCAGCAGCCGAGGGAGGAGCTCCTACAATGAGCAGTTCTTC. Translating it yields CASSRGRSSYNEQFF.

The chain recombines TRBV9 with TRBJ2-3; 10 bases fit TRBD2. There are 19 residues in the CDR3. V lost 2 bases, J lost 5 bases, and 17 bases stayed unmatched. CDR1 SGDLS and CDR2 YYNGEE come from the germline V gene. The CDR3 nucleotides are TGTGCCAGCAGCGTCTCGCGTAGCGGGAGGCCCCCGGGGGGAGATACGCAGTATTTT. Translation: CASSVSRSGRPPGGDTQYF.

V and J are TRBV15 and TRBJ2-7; D is possibly TRBD2 (5 bases). The V gene's germline CDR1 is LNHNV and CDR2 YYDKDF (reference sequence). CDR3 length equals 15 residues. The germline V and J ends were trimmed by 1 base and 2 bases, with 12 bases remaining between them. The CDR3 coding sequence is TGTGCCACCAGCAGAGGATTTGGAGGTACCTACGAGCAGTACTTC. Its translation: CATSRGFGGTYEQYF.

The CDR3 spells CSVEGERALSYNEQFF. The CDR3 bases are TGCAGCGTTGAAGGGGAGCGGGCCCTCTCCTACAATGAGCAGTTCTTC. V usage is TRBV29-1 and J usage is TRBJ2-1, with TRBD2 as a possible D gene (6 bases). The CDR3 is 16 amino acids. Trimming cost V 1 base and J 0 bases, with 13 bases left between them. Germline CDR1 is SQVTM and CDR2 is ANQGSEA.

This clone showed up just once. The chain employs TRBV5-6 and TRBJ1-5, with D unresolved. Germline V gene sequence: CDR1 SGHDT, CDR2 YYEEEE. The CDR3 is 14 amino acids. The germline V and J ends were trimmed by 2 bases and 4 bases, with 10 bases remaining between them. The CDR3 DNA is TGTGCCAGCAGCTTTGGTGGCGTGAATCAGCCCCAGCATTTT. Translation: CASSFGGVNQPQHF.

V and J are TRBV27 and TRBJ1-5, with a possible D match to TRBD1 (5 bases). This CDR3 comprises 15 residues. With 6 bases removed from V and 2 bases from J, the gap between germline ends came to 14 bases. Germline V lookup: CDR1 MNHEY, CDR2 SMNVEV (reference sequence). The CDR3 DNA follows: TGTGCCAGCAGCCGGGTGACGGGGGGCAATCAGCCCCAGCATTTT. As protein: CASSRVTGGNQPQHF.

This clone was recorded only once. The genes are TRBV7-8 and TRBJ2-1; tentatively, D is TRBD1 (6 bases). Trimming took 3 bases from V and 10 from J, leaving 25 bases between them. Germline values: CDR1 SGHVS, CDR2 FQNEAQ. The CDR3 contains 17 residues. CDR3 loop: CASSFRGQGTRWWEQFF. The CDR3 region has the DNA TGTGCCAGCAGCTTTAGAGGTCAGGGGACCCGGTGGTGGGAGCAGTTCTTC.

The chain joins TRBV28 to TRBJ2-5; 12 bases match TRBD2. The V and J ends lost 7 bases and 3 bases, in that order; junction bases with no gene match: 6. The CDR3 runs 15 residues. The germline gives CDR1 MDHEN, CDR2 SYDVKM. CDR3 sequence (DNA): TGTGCCAGCACCCCGCGACTAGCGGGGGAAGAGACCCAGTACTTC. Protein product: CASTPRLAGEETQYF.

The chain employs TRBV7-9 and TRBJ2-7; a possible D gene is TRBD2 (5 bases). Germline loops: CDR1 SEHNR, CDR2 FQNEAQ (reference sequence). Deletions cut 4 bases from V and 4 bases from J, with 11 bases between. There are 13 residues in the CDR3. Here the CDR3 reads CASSSEVWYEQYF. CDR3 bases: TGTGCCAGCAGCTCGGAGGTCTGGTACGAGCAGTACTTC.

The J gene is TRBJ2-7, the V gene TRBV7-2; 7 bases are shared with TRBD2. Trimming removed 11 bases from V and 3 bases from J; junction bases left unmatched: 7. CDR1 and CDR2 (germline): SGHTA, FQGNSA. The CDR3 length is 12 residues. CDR3 amino acids: CAGSSGDYEQYF. In nucleotides, the CDR3 is TGTGCCGGGTCCAGCGGGGACTACGAGCAGTACTTC.

The chain is built from TRBV14 and TRBJ1-5; D uncertain. CDR1 and CDR2 (germline): SGHDN, FVKESK. The V and J ends lost 4 bases and 3 bases respectively, with 19 bases between them. The CDR3 is made up of 17 amino acids. The CDR3 loop is CASSRTRGTVHNQPQHF. As DNA, the CDR3 is TGTGCCAGCAGCCGTACGCGGGGAACTGTTCACAATCAGCCCCAGCATTTT. Looking up the rest from reference TRBV14 and TRBJ1-5 gives the full variable domain: EAGVTQFPSHSVIEKGQTVTLRCDPISGHDNLYWYRRVMGKEIKFLLHFVKESKQDESGMPNNRFLAERTGGTYSTLKVQPAELEDSGVYFCASSRTRGTVHNQPQHFGDGTRLSIL.

The CDR3 sequence is CATSRPLGLAGRETQYF. The CDR3 DNA sequence: TGTGCCACCAGCAGACCCCTGGGACTAGCGGGAAGGGAGACCCAGTACTTC. V usage is TRBV15 and J usage is TRBJ2-5, with 13 bases aligning to TRBD2. After removal of 2 bases from V and 5 bases from J, the junction contained 8 bases not matched to a gene. Germline V gene lookup returns CDR1 LNHNV and CDR2 YYDKDF (reference sequence). The CDR3 covers 17 residues.

The V and J genes are TRBV25-1 and TRBJ2-6; 7 nucleotides match TRBD1. The CDR3 covers 18 residues. Looked up from germline, CDR1 is MGHDK and CDR2 is SYGVNS. V was clipped by 2 bases and J by 0 bases; unmatched bases: 7. The CDR3 loop reads CASSEIPGQDSGANVLTF. In DNA, the CDR3 is TGTGCCAGCAGTGAAATCCCCGGACAGGACTCTGGGGCCAACGTCCTGACTTTC.

The chain links TRBV4-1 to TRBJ2-3; TRBD2 matches at 8 bases. CDR3 length equals 16 residues. With 4 bases clipped from V and 5 bases from J, the junction kept 11 bases outside the gene matches. The germline gives CDR1 MGHRA, CDR2 YSYEKL. The CDR3 spells CASSLTAGERGDTQYF. The CDR3 nucleotides are TGCGCCAGCAGCCTCACAGCGGGGGAGAGAGGAGATACGCAGTATTTT.

The rearrangement uses TRBV7-9 and TRBJ1-2, with 8 bases identical to TRBD1. Trimming removed 1 base from V and 7 bases from J; junction bases left unmatched: 5. Germline values: CDR1 SEHNR, CDR2 FQNEAQ (reference sequence). There are 14 residues in the CDR3. The CDR3 sequence: CASSLGGTGPGYTF. The CDR3 bases are TGTGCCAGCAGCTTAGGGGGGACAGGCCCTGGCTACACCTTC.

This chain joins TRBV29-1 and TRBJ2-5; D uncertain. The J call may not be correct, given that the DNA end is closer to TRBJ2-7. The germline CDR1 and CDR2 sequences are SQVTM and ANQGSEA. The CDR3 length is 11 residues. In DNA, the CDR3 is TGCAGCGTCTCGGAACCCAGCGAGCAGTACTTC. This sequence encodes CSVSEPSEQYF.

Regarding this clone: Other DNA sequences of this sample code for an identical CDR3. The chain uses TRBV9 and TRBJ2-7; 7 bases map to TRBD1. V shed 0 bases and J 7 bases; nucleotides not matched to a gene: 4. Germline CDR1 is SGDLS and CDR2 is YYNGEE. The CDR3 sequence is 13 residues long. The CDR3 DNA sequence: TGTGCCAGCAGCGTAGGACAGGGAAGTGAGCAGTACTTC. Amino acids: CASSVGQGSEQYF.